These 26 T cell receptor beta chains came from one sample sequenced in a study of Graves' ophthalmopathy and Graves' hyperthyroidism. RNA transcripts served as template for amplifying TCR beta CDR3 sequences. Second-round multiplex PCR came after a first-round RT-PCR that employed HTBI primers. TCRdb recomputed calls from the multiplex PCR reads with MiXCR, one row per CDR3 protein. The repertoire holds about 23,000 distinct CDR3 sequences, with about 50% as singletons. Sequencing was carried out using peripheral blood. The receptors derive from an adult woman with stable Graves' hyperthyroidism.

This clonotype was seen at least ten times. This chain connects TRBV4-1 to TRBJ1-1, with a weak D call TRBD1 (6 bases). The CDR3 has 13 residues. Germline CDR1 is MGHRA and CDR2 is YSYEKL. V was cut by 6 bases and J by 0 bases, with 8 bases left in between. The CDR3 reads CASRDSLNTEAFF. CDR3 nucleotide sequence: TGCGCCAGCAGGGACAGCCTGAACACTGAAGCTTTCTTT.

This clonotype was counted many times. The V gene is TRBV19, the J gene TRBJ2-6; no reliable D call. Trimming took off 3 bases at V and 0 bases at J, with 6 bases between the two ends. Germline CDR1 LNHDA, CDR2 SQIVND (reference sequence). The CDR3 is made up of 15 amino acids. CDR3 DNA sequence: TGTGCCAGTAGTATTTCTGTCTCTGGGGCCAACGTCCTGACTTTC. Protein sequence: CASSISVSGANVLTF. Together with reference TRBV19 and TRBJ2-6, the CDR3 gives the full variable domain: DGGITQSPKYLFRKEGQNVTLSCEQNLNHDAMYWYRQDPGQGLRLIYYSQIVNDFQKGDIAEGYSVSREKKESFPLTVTSAQKNPTAFYLCASSISVSGANVLTFGAGSRLTVL.

By frequency in the sample, this clonotype is medium-sized. V and J are TRBV20-1 and TRBJ2-1; possible D gene TRBD1, 6 bases. The CDR3 totals 13 residues. In germline, CDR1 is DFQATT, CDR2 SNEGSKA (reference sequence). Here the CDR3 reads CSPRGSSYNEQFF. CDR3 nucleotide sequence: TGCAGCCCAAGGGGGAGCTCCTACAATGAGCAGTTCTTC.

This sequence joins TRBV5-1 and TRBJ2-5; D is possibly TRBD1 or TRBD2 (6 bases each). V was clipped by 0 bases and J by 8 bases, with 14 bases between them. The CDR3 is 14 residues long. Germline CDR1 SGHRS, CDR2 YFSETQ. CDR3 in amino acids: CASSLEGGVETQYF. The CDR3 DNA is TGCGCCAGCAGCTTGGAGGGGGGTGTGGAAACCCAGTACTTC.

The chain recombines TRBV7-6 with TRBJ1-6; no definite D call. This CDR3 has 13 residues. Deletions cut 5 bases from V and 7 bases from J, with 9 bases between. Germline CDR1 is SGHVS and CDR2 is FNYEAQ. CDR3 protein: CASSALGNSPLHF. The CDR3 DNA reads TGTGCCAGCAGCGCCCTGGGGAATTCACCCCTCCACTTT.

Comments on this clonotype: One junction end disagrees with the germline gene, perhaps due to a read error. This chain connects TRBV6-9 to TRBJ2-7, with 11 bases fitting TRBD2. The germline V gene encodes CDR1 MNHGY and CDR2 SVAAGI. The CDR3 extends over 14 amino acids. CDR3 coding DNA: TGTGCAAGCGGGGGAATAGCGGGAGGGTGGGAGCAGAACTTC. It translates to CASGGIAGGWEQNF.

The sample holds one count of this clonotype. The DNA is omitted, as the CDR3 cannot be located on it reliably, and the CDR3 follows TCRdb's listing. The genes are TRBV7-6 and TRBJ2-1; the table gives TRBD2 as D, unverified against the DNA. Germline V gene data show CDR1 as SGHVS and CDR2 as FNYEAQ. The CDR3 is 20 residues long, counting both termini. CDR3 sequence reads: CASSFYICSARDQWDNEQFF.

V gene TRBV24-1 combines with J gene TRBJ2-3; no clear D. V shed 8 bases and J shed 4 bases, with 0 bases lying between them. Germline CDR1 is KGHDR and CDR2 is SFDVKD. The CDR3 runs to 9 residues. CDR3 in amino acids: CATTDTQYF. In nucleotides, the CDR3 is TGTGCCACCACAGATACGCAGTATTTT.

V gene TRBV10-2 combines with J gene TRBJ2-7, with D tentatively TRBD2 (5 bases). Germline assignment: CDR1 WSHSY and CDR2 SAAADI. The CDR3 sequence is 17 residues long. The V end was cut by 3 bases, the J end by 4 bases, with 22 bases between. CDR3 DNA: TGCGCCAGCAGTGACCTACGACTATCTGACCGAACATACGAGCAGTACTTC. It codes for CASSDLRLSDRTYEQYF.

This clonotype was counted many times. The rearrangement joins TRBV13 to TRBJ2-2; no firm D call. The V end lost 0 bases, the J end lost 7 bases, and 12 bases lay between the germline ends. In germline, CDR1 is PRHDT, CDR2 FYEKMQ (reference sequence). The CDR3 has 15 amino acids. The CDR3 nucleotides are TGTGCCAGCAGCTTAGGTACCATTGAAGGCGGGGAGCTGTTTTTT. Encoded protein: CASSLGTIEGGELFF.

V and J are TRBV20-1 and TRBJ2-1, with 10 bases identical to TRBD2. The J segment lost 5 bases and the V segment lost 6 bases, leaving 4 bases of the junction unmatched. The CDR3 has 13 amino acids. The germline gives CDR1 DFQATT, CDR2 SNEGSKA (reference sequence). Here the CDR3 DNA reads TGCAGTGCGACCGGGACTAGCGACAATGAGCAGTTCTTC. This sequence encodes CSATGTSDNEQFF.

The chain combines TRBV2 with TRBJ1-5; possibly TRBD1 for D (6 bases). Trimming removed 6 bases at V and 0 bases at J, with 12 bases between. This CDR3 comprises 15 residues. CDR1 is SNHLY, CDR2 FYNNEI, per germline. CDR3: CASRRGGDSNQPQHF. The CDR3 nucleotides read TGTGCCAGCAGGAGGGGGGGAGATAGCAATCAGCCCCAGCATTTT.

Turning to this clonotype: At one end, the junction sequence differs from germline, possibly due to a read error. The J gene is TRBJ2-6, the V gene TRBV5-4; 7 bases line up with TRBD1. Germline values: CDR1 SGHNT, CDR2 YYREEE (reference sequence). CDR3 length equals 17 residues. The CDR3 sequence is CASSVTGDLTGANALTF. Here the CDR3 DNA reads TGTGCCAGCAGCGTCACAGGGGATCTCACTGGGGCCAACGCCCTGACTTTC.

The table lists this clonotype with many counts. The CDR3 sequence: CASSRTGKWGEQYF. The CDR3 region has the DNA TGTGCCAGCAGCCGGACAGGAAAATGGGGCGAGCAGTACTTC. The chain employs TRBV5-6 and TRBJ2-7; TRBD1 aligns across 7 bases. Germline V gene sequence: CDR1 SGHDT, CDR2 YYEEEE. This CDR3 has 14 residues. J gave up 6 bases and V 4 bases, and 10 bases lay outside the gene matches.

The chain carries TRBV4-2 and TRBJ2-3; D unresolved. CDR1 and CDR2 (germline): LGHNA, YNFKEQ. V lost 0 bases and J lost 5, with 9 bases in between. The CDR3 spans 14 residues. The CDR3 spells CASSQDIGKDTQYF. CDR3 sequence (DNA): TGTGCCAGCAGCCAAGATATCGGAAAAGATACGCAGTATTTT.

The sample holds a few counts of this clonotype. The gene calls are TRBV6-2 or TRBV6-3 and TRBJ2-7, with 11 positions matching TRBD1. The CDR3 loop spans 15 amino acids. Germline values: CDR1 MNHEY, CDR2 SVGEGT. Trimming removed 2 bases from V and 3 bases from J; junction bases left unmatched: 3. The CDR3 coding sequence is TGTGCCAGCAGTTACGAAGGGACAGGGGGCTACGAGCAGTACTTC. The encoded protein is CASSYEGTGGYEQYF.

This clonotype was recorded many times. This chain links TRBV5-1 with TRBJ2-5; TRBD1 matches 7 bases. From germline, CDR1 is SGHRS and CDR2 YFSETQ. The CDR3 loop spans 14 amino acids. V shed 4 bases and J 9 bases; nucleotides not matched to a gene: 12. Written as DNA, the CDR3 is TGCGCCAGCAGCGCGACGACAGGGCCCGGGCCCCAGTACTTC. Amino acid sequence: CASSATTGPGPQYF.

This clonotype is categorized as medium-sized. The chain combines TRBV2 with TRBJ2-1; TRBD2 is a possible D gene (5 bases). Trimming left V 5 bases short and J 5 bases short, with 7 bases between. The germline V gene encodes CDR1 SNHLY and CDR2 FYNNEI. The CDR3 length is 12 residues. CDR3 DNA: TGTGCCAGCAGTCCCGGGAACAATGAGCAGTTCTTC. Translated: CASSPGNNEQFF. The full variable domain, in which reference TRBV2 and TRBJ2-1 provide the parts outside the CDR3, is EPEVTQTPSHQVTQMGQEVILRCVPISNHLYFYWYRQILGQKVEFLVSFYNNEISEKSEIFDDQFSVERPDGSNFTLKIRSTKLEDSAMYFCASSPGNNEQFFGPGTRLTVL.

This clonotype is medium-sized within its sample. The V call is TRBV7-8, the J call TRBJ2-7; D remains ambiguous. V was clipped by 1 base and J by 3 bases, with 10 bases between them. Germline V lookup: CDR1 SGHVS, CDR2 FQNEAQ. The CDR3 runs 14 residues. CDR3 sequence: CASSLEGNVYEQYF. The CDR3, as DNA: TGTGCCAGCAGCTTAGAAGGGAACGTCTACGAGCAGTACTTC.

For this clonotype: Because the CDR3 is missing its conserved closing phenylalanine or tryptophan, this is likely a read error. This chain connects TRBV6-6 to TRBJ2-2; tentatively, D is TRBD2 (5 bases). Germline V gene data show CDR1 as MNHNY and CDR2 as SVGAGI (reference sequence). This CDR3 region has 14 residues. Trimming left V 7 bases short and J 5 bases short, with 14 bases between. This chain's CDR3 is CASTPGVNTGELFI. Here the CDR3 DNA reads TGTGCCAGCACCCCCGGGGTTAATACCGGGGAGCTGTTTATT.

As to this clonotype: Because the CDR3 is missing its conserved closing phenylalanine or tryptophan, this is likely a read error. No DNA is shown, since the ends of the CDR3 on it are uncertain; the CDR3 is the one TCRdb lists. The chain has TRBV6-5 and TRBJ2-2; the table's D call of TRBD2 was not tested on the DNA. The CDR3 is made up of 12 amino acids, end residues included. CDR1 is MNHEY and CDR2 is SVGAGI in the germline V gene. This CDR3 reads CASSYKIAGTSG.

This clonotype was detected once. The V gene is TRBV10-3, the J gene TRBJ1-2; the D is unclear. CDR1 and CDR2 from the germline V gene are ENHRY and SYGVKD. V shed 3 bases and J shed 6 bases, with 17 bases lying between them. This CDR3 region has 15 residues. CDR3 sequence: CAISDPDQRRDGYTF. In DNA form, the CDR3 reads TGTGCCATCAGTGATCCGGACCAACGAAGGGATGGCTACACCTTC.

This clonotype was seen a few times. At one end, the junction sequence differs from germline, possibly due to a read error. The V gene is TRBV6-5, the J gene TRBJ2-3; 8 bases fit TRBD2. This CDR3 comprises 14 residues. Germline CDR1 reads MNHEY; CDR2 reads SVGAGI. The CDR3 sequence: CASRGLESYNEQYF. CDR3 bases: TGTGCTAGCAGGGGACTAGAGAGTTACAATGAGCAGTATTTT.

The V call is TRBV20-1, the J call TRBJ2-1, with TRBD2 matching 8 bases. V was clipped by 6 bases and J by 8 bases; unmatched bases: 6. The CDR3 contains 12 residues. Germline CDR1 DFQATT, CDR2 SNEGSKA (reference sequence). For the CDR3, the DNA is TGCAGTGCCACGACTAGCGCGGATGAGCAGTTCTTC. This gives the protein CSATTSADEQFF.

At least ten counts were recorded for this clonotype. One base away lies a much larger clone, so this may be a sequencing read error. The chain has TRBV6-1 and TRBJ1-5; TRBD1 agrees at 11 bases. The CDR3 runs to 16 residues. Germline lookup yields CDR1 MNHNS and CDR2 SASEGT. V dropped 0 bases and J dropped 7; count of bases not matched to a gene: 5. The CDR3 protein is CASSEASGQGDQPQHF. CDR3 nucleotides: TGTGCCAGCAGTGAAGCGTCGGGACAGGGGGACCAGCCCCAGCATTTT.

This clonotype has at least ten counts. This chain connects TRBV7-8 to TRBJ2-7; 9 bases agree with TRBD1. The germline V gene has CDR1 SGHVS and CDR2 FQNEAQ. The CDR3 is made up of 15 amino acids. V shed 5 bases and J 6 bases; nucleotides not matched to a gene: 11. This CDR3 is CASSANRGPSSEQYF. The CDR3 nucleotides read TGTGCCAGCAGCGCCAACAGGGGGCCGTCTTCCGAGCAGTACTTC. The variable domain in full, completed from reference TRBV7-8 and TRBJ2-7, reads GAGVSQSPRYKVAKRGQDVALRCDPISGHVSLFWYQQALGQGPEFLTYFQNEAQLDKSGLPSDRFFAERPEGSVSTLKIQRTQQEDSAVYLCASSANRGPSSEQYFGPGTRLTVT.